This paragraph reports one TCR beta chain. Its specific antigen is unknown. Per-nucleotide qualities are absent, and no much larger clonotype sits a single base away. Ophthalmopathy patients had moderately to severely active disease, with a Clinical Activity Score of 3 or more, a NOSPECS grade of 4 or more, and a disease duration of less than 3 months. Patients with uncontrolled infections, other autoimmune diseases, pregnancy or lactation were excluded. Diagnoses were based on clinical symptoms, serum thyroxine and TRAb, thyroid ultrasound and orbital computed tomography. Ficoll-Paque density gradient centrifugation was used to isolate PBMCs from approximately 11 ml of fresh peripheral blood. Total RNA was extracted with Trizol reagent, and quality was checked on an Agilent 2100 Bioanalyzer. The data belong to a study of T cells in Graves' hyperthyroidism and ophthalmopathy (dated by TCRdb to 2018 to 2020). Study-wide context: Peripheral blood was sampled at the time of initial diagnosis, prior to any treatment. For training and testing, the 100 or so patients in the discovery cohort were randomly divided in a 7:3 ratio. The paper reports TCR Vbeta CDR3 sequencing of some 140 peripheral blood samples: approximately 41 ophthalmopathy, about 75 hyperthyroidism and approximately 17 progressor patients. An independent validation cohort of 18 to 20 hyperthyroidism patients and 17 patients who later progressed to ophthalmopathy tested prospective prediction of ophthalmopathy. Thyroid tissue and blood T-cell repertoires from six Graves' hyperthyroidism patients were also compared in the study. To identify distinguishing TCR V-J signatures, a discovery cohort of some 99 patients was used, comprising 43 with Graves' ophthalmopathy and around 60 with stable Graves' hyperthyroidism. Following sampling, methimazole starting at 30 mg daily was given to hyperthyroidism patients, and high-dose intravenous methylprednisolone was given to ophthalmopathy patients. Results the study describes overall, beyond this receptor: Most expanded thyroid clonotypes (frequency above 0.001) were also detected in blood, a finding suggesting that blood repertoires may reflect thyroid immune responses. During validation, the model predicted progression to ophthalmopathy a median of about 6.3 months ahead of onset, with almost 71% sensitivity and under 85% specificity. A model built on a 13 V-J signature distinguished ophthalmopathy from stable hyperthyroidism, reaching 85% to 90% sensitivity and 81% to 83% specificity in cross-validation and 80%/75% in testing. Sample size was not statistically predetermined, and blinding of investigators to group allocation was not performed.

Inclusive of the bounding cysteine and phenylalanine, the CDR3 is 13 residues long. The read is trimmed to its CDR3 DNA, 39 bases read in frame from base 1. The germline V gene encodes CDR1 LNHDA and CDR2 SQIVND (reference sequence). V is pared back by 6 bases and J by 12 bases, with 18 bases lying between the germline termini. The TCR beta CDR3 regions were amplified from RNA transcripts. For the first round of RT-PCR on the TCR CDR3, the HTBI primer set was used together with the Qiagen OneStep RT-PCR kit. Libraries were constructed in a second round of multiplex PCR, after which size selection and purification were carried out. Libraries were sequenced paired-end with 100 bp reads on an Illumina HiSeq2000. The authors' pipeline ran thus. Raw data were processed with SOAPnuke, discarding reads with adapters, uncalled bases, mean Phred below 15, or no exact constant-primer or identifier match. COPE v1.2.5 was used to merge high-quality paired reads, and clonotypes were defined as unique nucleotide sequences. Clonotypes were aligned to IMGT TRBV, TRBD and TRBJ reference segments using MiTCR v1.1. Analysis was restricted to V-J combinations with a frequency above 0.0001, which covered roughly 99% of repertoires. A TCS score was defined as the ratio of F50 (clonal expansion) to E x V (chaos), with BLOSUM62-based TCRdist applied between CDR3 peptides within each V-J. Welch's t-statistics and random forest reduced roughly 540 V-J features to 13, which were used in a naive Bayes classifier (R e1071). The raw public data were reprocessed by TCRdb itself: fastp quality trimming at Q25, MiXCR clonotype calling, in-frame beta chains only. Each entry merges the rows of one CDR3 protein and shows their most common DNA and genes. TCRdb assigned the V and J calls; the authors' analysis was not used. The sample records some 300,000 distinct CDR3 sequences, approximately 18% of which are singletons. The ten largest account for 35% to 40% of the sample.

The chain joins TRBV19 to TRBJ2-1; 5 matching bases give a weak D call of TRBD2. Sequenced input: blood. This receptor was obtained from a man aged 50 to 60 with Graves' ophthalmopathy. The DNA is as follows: TGTGCCAGTAGCCTAAAGGACTCCAACCGGCAGTTCTTC. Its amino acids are CASSLKDSNRQFF.